Below are 21 T cell receptor beta chains sequenced from a single sample in a study of blood T cell repertoires in COVID-19. The protocol was immunoSEQ multiplex PCR, while the TCRdb copy is restricted to in-frame clones and leaves out a portion. The data contain around 250,000 clones, roughly 88% of them singletons. Sequencing was done on a sample of PBMCs or T cells enriched from blood (not recorded which). The receptors shown here come from a woman in her 40s with acute COVID-19.

V is TRBV2 and J is TRBJ1-4, with 8 bases identical to TRBD1. The CDR3 loop spans 15 amino acids. Germline values: CDR1 SNHLY, CDR2 FYNNEI. V shed 6 bases and J 2 bases; nucleotides not matched to a gene: 5. CDR3 residues: CASSDRTGTNEKLFF. The CDR3 DNA follows: TGTGCCAGCAGCGATAGGACAGGGACTAATGAAAAACTGTTTTTT. Using reference TRBV2 and TRBJ1-4 for the parts outside the CDR3, the full variable domain is EPEVTQTPSHQVTQMGQEVILRCVPISNHLYFYWYRQILGQKVEFLVSFYNNEISEKSEIFDDQFSVERPDGSNFTLKIRSTKLEDSAMYFCASSDRTGTNEKLFFGSGTQLSVL.

V gene TRBV23-1 combines with J gene TRBJ1-5; 9 bases align to TRBD1. TRBV23-1 is noted as an ORF with a role that remains uncertain. Trimming at V came to 0 bases and at J to 3 bases, leaving 15 bases not matched to a gene. The length of the CDR3 is 20 residues. DNA of the CDR3: TGCGCCAGCAGTCAATCGCCGAGACAGGGGGGACATGGGATCAATCAGCCCCAGCATTTT. This codes for CASSQSPRQGGHGINQPQHF.

The chain carries TRBV19 and TRBJ2-1; TRBD2 aligns across 7 bases. Trimming at V came to 8 bases and at J to 4 bases, leaving 2 bases not matched to a gene. This CDR3 is built from 12 residues. Per germline, CDR1 LNHDA and CDR2 SQIVND (reference sequence). The CDR3 DNA reads as TGTGCCAGTGGGGACTATTACAATGAGCAGTTCTTC. Translating gives CASGDYYNEQFF.

J is TRBJ2-7 and V is TRBV3-1 (or the pseudogene TRBV3-2); 9 bases are shared with TRBD2. V trimming: 2 bases; J trimming: 5 bases; junction bases outside the gene matches: 1. The CDR3 is 13 amino acids. Germline V gives CDR1 LGHDT, CDR2 YNNKEL (reference sequence). Here the CDR3 DNA reads TGTGCCAGCAGCCAATGGACTAGCGACGAGCAGTACTTC. It yields the protein CASSQWTSDEQYF.

This clone was observed a few times. The CDR3 protein is CASSLSETNTGELFF. CDR3 sequence (DNA): TGCGCCAGCAGCTTGTCCGAGACGAACACCGGGGAGCTGTTTTTT. V and J are TRBV5-1 and TRBJ2-2; D remains ambiguous. This CDR3 has 15 residues. Per germline, CDR1 SGHRS and CDR2 YFSETQ. With 1 base removed from V and 0 bases from J, the gap between germline ends came to 7 bases.

The genes are TRBV19 and TRBJ1-5; 8 bases agree with TRBD1. Losses at the gene ends were 4 bases for V and 5 bases for J; bases not matched to a gene: 7. There are 15 residues in the CDR3. Germline V CDR1 and CDR2: LNHDA, SQIVND (reference sequence). CDR3 nucleotides: TGTGCCAGTAGTACCCGGGACAGGCGCGATCAGCCCCAGCATTTT. It specifies CASSTRDRRDQPQHF.

The V gene is TRBV4-1, the J gene TRBJ2-3; 9 bases are a match to TRBD1. Per the germline V gene, CDR1 is MGHRA and CDR2 is YSYEKL. CDR3 length: 17 residues. The V and J ends lost 4 bases and 5 bases, in that order; junction bases with no gene match: 13. CDR3 sequence: CASSRLAGQGWRDTQYF. CDR3 DNA: TGCGCCAGCAGCCGATTGGCGGGACAGGGTTGGAGAGATACGCAGTATTTT.

CDR3 in DNA: TGTGCCACAAAGGGTCGGAGCGGGGCCTACAATGAGCAGTTCTTC. Protein: CATKGRSGAYNEQFF. The chain combines TRBV15 with TRBJ2-1; TRBD2 agrees at 7 bases. Germline V gene sequence: CDR1 LNHNV, CDR2 YYDKDF (reference sequence). The CDR3 contains 15 residues. V shed 9 bases, J shed 2 bases, and the junction held 10 bases outside the gene matches.

This clone was observed once. The V call is TRBV3-1 (or the pseudogene TRBV3-2), the J call TRBJ2-7, with TRBD1 identical over 8 bases. CDR1 is LGHDT, CDR2 YNNKEL, per germline (reference sequence). With V trimmed by 3 bases and J by 6 bases, 7 bases remained unmatched. The CDR3 has 14 amino acids. The CDR3 bases are TGTGCCAGCAGCCATCAGGACAGGGTCGGCGAGCAGTACTTC. Residues: CASSHQDRVGEQYF.

The chain couples TRBV27 to TRBJ1-6; TRBD1 matches at 7 bases. This CDR3 has 15 amino acids. V lost 4 bases, J lost 4 bases, and 4 bases stayed unmatched. Germline assignment: CDR1 MNHEY and CDR2 SMNVEV (reference sequence). In DNA, the CDR3 is TGTGCCAGCAGTTCGCCGGGACAGTATAATTCACCCCTCCACTTT. As protein: CASSSPGQYNSPLHF.

This chain uses TRBV24-1 with TRBJ2-3; weak D call: TRBD2 (6 bases). CDR1 is KGHDR and CDR2 is SFDVKD in the germline V gene. The CDR3 contains 14 residues. Trimming removed 3 bases from V and 4 bases from J, with 10 bases in between. CDR3 nucleotides: TGTGCCACCAGTGATGTGACTAGAGCAGATACGCAGTATTTT. As protein: CATSDVTRADTQYF.

The chain has TRBV19 and TRBJ2-5; 10 positions agree with TRBD2. There are 16 residues in the CDR3. V was clipped by 5 bases and J by 2 bases; unmatched bases: 8. Germline lookup yields CDR1 LNHDA and CDR2 SQIVND (reference sequence). The CDR3 DNA follows: TGTGCCAGTAGTTTTCCTAGCGGGAGTCGGCAAGAGACCCAGTACTTC. Protein sequence: CASSFPSGSRQETQYF.

The chain couples TRBV5-1 to TRBJ1-2; 7 nucleotides agree with TRBD1. This CDR3 comprises 13 residues. Per germline, CDR1 SGHRS and CDR2 YFSETQ. Unmatched junction bases numbered 4, after V lost 2 bases and J lost 6 bases. The CDR3 nucleotides are TGCGCCAGCAGCTTACAGGGGAGAGATGGCTACACCTTC. Translated, it gives CASSLQGRDGYTF.

V is TRBV5-1 and J is TRBJ2-3, with D uncertain. The CDR3 length is 12 residues. The V gene lost 0 bases and the J gene lost 6 bases, with 5 bases spanning the gap. CDR1 and CDR2 (germline): SGHRS, YFSETQ. CDR3 sequence (DNA): TGCGCCAGCAGCTTGGCCGAGGATACGCAGTATTTT. It specifies CASSLAEDTQYF.

Concerning this clone itself: Other DNA sequences in the sample encode the same CDR3. The chain carries TRBV3-1 (or the pseudogene TRBV3-2) and TRBJ1-2; the D gene is possibly TRBD1 (6 bases). Germline loops: CDR1 LGHDT, CDR2 YNNKEL (reference sequence). Trimming shortened V by 8 bases and J by 5 bases, and 15 bases separated the two germline ends. This CDR3 contains 13 residues. The CDR3 DNA is TGTGCCAGCTCTCGAGAGGGGGGGTATGGCTACACCTTC. It specifies CASSREGGYGYTF.

This clone appeared a single time. The CDR3 bases are TGTGCCATCAGTGAGTCGGACGGAGAAAGGGGAGCTTTCTTT. It specifies CAISESDGERGAFF. The rearrangement links TRBV10-3 to TRBJ1-1, with D perhaps TRBD1 (5 bases). This CDR3 comprises 14 residues. Trimming shortened V by 0 bases and J by 10 bases, and 15 bases separated the two germline ends. Germline values: CDR1 ENHRY, CDR2 SYGVKD.

The CDR3 DNA follows: TGTGCCAGCAGTTCCTCTCCTACCCCAGAGACCCAGTACTTC. Translating it yields CASSSSPTPETQYF. V and J are TRBV7-9 and TRBJ2-5; D uncertain. With 6 bases removed from V and 4 bases from J, the gap between germline ends came to 15 bases. The CDR3 loop spans 14 amino acids. Germline CDR1 and CDR2: SEHNR and FQNEAQ (reference sequence). The variable domain in full, with the rest retrieved from reference TRBV7-9 and TRBJ2-5, is DTGVSQNPRHKITKRGQNVTFRCDPISEHNRLYWYRQTLGQGPEFLTYFQNEAQLEKSRLLSDRFSAERPKGSFSTLEIQRTEQGDSAMYLCASSSSPTPETQYFGPGTRLLVL.

The V gene is TRBV11-3, the J gene TRBJ1-5, with 8 bases identical to TRBD1. Germline V CDR1 and CDR2: SGHNT, YENEEA. The V segment lost 6 bases and the J segment 3 bases; nucleotides outside the gene matches: 10. CDR3 size: 16 residues. CDR3 sequence reads: CASRGTGGLNNQPQHF. The CDR3 nucleotides read TGTGCCAGCAGGGGCACAGGGGGTCTCAACAATCAGCCCCAGCATTTT.

The V gene is TRBV24-1, the J gene TRBJ2-7; 11 nucleotides align to TRBD1. The germline gives CDR1 KGHDR, CDR2 SFDVKD. The CDR3 has 17 amino acids. The junction had 9 bases not matched to a gene; V was cut back by 5 bases and J by 1 base. The DNA of the CDR3 is TGTGCCACCAGTGGGACTCAGGACAGGGGGCAATCCTACGAGCAGTACGTC. This translates into CATSGTQDRGQSYEQYV.

This clone was detected only once. The V and J genes are TRBV5-8 and TRBJ2-1; no clear D gene. The V and J ends lost 1 base and 5 bases respectively, with 13 bases between them. Looked up from germline, CDR1 is SGHTS and CDR2 is YDEGEE. The CDR3 consists of 15 residues. Here the CDR3 DNA reads TGTGCCAGCAGCTTGTGGCTAGTTAACAACAATGAGCAGTTCTTC. This gives the protein CASSLWLVNNNEQFF.

The V call is TRBV30, the J call TRBJ1-2; unclear D gene. Trimming left V 0 bases short and J 8 bases short, with 13 bases between. CDR3 length: 13 amino acids. Germline V gene sequence: CDR1 GTSNPN, CDR2 SVGIG (reference sequence). The CDR3 reads CAWSVFIQVGYTF. CDR3 bases: TGTGCCTGGAGTGTCTTCATCCAGGTCGGCTACACCTTC.